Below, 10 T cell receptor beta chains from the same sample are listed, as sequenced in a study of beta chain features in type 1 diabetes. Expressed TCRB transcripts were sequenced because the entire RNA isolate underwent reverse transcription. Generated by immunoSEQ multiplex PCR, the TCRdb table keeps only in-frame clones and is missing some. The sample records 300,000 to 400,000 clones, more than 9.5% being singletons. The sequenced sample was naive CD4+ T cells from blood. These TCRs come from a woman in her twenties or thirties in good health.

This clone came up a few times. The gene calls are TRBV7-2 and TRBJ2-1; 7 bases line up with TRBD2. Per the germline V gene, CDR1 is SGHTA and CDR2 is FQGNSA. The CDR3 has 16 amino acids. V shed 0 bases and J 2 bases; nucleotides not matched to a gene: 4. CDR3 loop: CASSLAPGGTYNEQFF. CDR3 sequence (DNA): TGTGCCAGCAGCTTAGCTCCGGGAGGCACCTACAATGAGCAGTTCTTC.

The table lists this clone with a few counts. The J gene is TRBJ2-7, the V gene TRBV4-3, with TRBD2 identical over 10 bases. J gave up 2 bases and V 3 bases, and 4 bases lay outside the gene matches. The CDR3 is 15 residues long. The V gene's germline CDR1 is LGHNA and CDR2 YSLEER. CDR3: CASSHGTSDTYEQYF. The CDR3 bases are TGCGCCAGCAGCCACGGGACTAGCGACACCTACGAGCAGTACTTC.

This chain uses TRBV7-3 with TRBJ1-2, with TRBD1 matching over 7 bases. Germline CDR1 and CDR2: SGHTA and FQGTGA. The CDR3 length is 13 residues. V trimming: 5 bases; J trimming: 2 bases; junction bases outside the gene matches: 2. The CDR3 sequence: CASSQGQNYGYTF. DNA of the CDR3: TGTGCCAGCAGCCAGGGACAGAACTATGGCTACACCTTC.

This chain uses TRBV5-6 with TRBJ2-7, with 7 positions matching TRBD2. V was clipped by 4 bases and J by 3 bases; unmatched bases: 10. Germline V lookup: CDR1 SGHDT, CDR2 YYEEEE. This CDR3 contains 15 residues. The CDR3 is CASSPQKAGHYEQYF. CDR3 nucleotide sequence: TGTGCCAGCAGCCCCCAAAAAGCGGGGCACTACGAGCAGTACTTC.

In DNA form, the CDR3 reads TGTGCCAGCAGCTCCGGACTAGCGGCTAGCACAGATACGCAGTATTTT. This encodes CASSSGLAASTDTQYF. The chain combines TRBV7-3 with TRBJ2-3, with 10 positions matching TRBD2. CDR1 is SGHTA, CDR2 FQGTGA, per germline. V lost 4 bases and J lost 0; bases outside the gene matches: 4. This CDR3 contains 16 residues.

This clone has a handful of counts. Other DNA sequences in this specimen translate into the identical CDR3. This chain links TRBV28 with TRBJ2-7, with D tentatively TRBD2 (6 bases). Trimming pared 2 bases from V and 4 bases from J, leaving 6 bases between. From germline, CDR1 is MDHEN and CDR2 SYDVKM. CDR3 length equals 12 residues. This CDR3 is CASSLAGYEQYF. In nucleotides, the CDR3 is TGTGCCAGCAGTTTAGCGGGGTACGAGCAGTACTTC.

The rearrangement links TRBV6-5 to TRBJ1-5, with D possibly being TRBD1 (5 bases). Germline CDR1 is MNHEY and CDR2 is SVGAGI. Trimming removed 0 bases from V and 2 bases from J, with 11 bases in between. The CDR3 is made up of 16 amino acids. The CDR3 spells CASSYSTAGGNQPQHF. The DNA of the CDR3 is TGTGCCAGCAGTTACTCGACAGCAGGCGGCAATCAGCCCCAGCATTTT.

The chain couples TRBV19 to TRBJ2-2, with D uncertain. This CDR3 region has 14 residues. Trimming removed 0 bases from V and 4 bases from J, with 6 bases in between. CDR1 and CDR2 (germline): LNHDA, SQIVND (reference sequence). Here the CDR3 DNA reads TGTGCCAGTAGTATAGATGAGTTCACCGGGGAGCTGTTTTTT. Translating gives CASSIDEFTGELFF.

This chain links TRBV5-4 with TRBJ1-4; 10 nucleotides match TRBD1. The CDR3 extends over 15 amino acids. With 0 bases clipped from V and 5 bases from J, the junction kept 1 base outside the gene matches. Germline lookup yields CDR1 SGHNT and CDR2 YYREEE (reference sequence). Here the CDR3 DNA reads TGTGCCAGCAGCTTGGAGGGACAGGGGAATGAAAAACTGTTTTTT. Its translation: CASSLEGQGNEKLFF. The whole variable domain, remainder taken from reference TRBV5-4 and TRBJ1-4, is ETGVTQSPTHLIKTRGQQVTLRCSSQSGHNTVSWYQQALGQGPQFIFQYYREEENGRGNFPPRFSGLQFPNYSSELNVNALELDDSALYLCASSLEGQGNEKLFFGSGTQLSVL.

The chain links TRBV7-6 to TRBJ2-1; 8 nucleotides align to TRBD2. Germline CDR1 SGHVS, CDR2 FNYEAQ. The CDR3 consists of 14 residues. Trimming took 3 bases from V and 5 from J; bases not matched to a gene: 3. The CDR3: CASSFGLAHNEQFF. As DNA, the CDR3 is TGTGCCAGCAGCTTTGGACTAGCCCACAATGAGCAGTTCTTC.